This T cell receptor beta chain came from a study of cytomegalovirus exposure and HLA in healthy donors. A word on this clone: Its target is not known.

Germline CDR1 and CDR2: GTSNPN and SVGIG (reference sequence). V dropped 4 bases and J dropped 0 bases, with 10 bases sitting between them. The CDR3 has 13 amino acids. The PCR ran on 60 Vbeta and 13 Jbeta primers. Data came from immunoSEQ multiplex PCR; TCRdb stores just in-frame clones and leaves some out. Altogether 100,000 to 150,000 clones are present, over 75% being singletons, with the ten largest covering roughly 13%. Study-wide points: Later analysis demonstrated an association between a missense DCLRE1C variant and TCR beta V- and J-gene trimming. Links to common viral pathogens appeared, in a later analysis, for several of the most significant clusters. Earlier findings revealed that most TCR beta V segments proved productive either about 87% or about 30% of the time. CMV antigen specificity of a few CMV-associated chains was confirmed in vitro.

This TCR was sampled from a woman aged 35 to 49 in good health and CMV-seropositive. The chain joins TRBV30 to TRBJ2-7; D ambiguous. The sequenced sample was PBMCs. CDR3 region: CAWNRLNSYEQYF. As DNA, the CDR3 is TGTGCCTGGAATAGACTGAACTCCTACGAGCAGTACTTC.